Below are 10 T cell receptor beta chains sequenced from a single sample in a study of CD8+ T cells in alopecia areata. TCR sequencing used cDNA made by reverse transcription of extracted RNA. Here immunoSEQ multiplex PCR was the method, and the copy in TCRdb shows in-frame clones only, minus some. The profile shows 150,000 to 200,000 clones, about three fifths of them singletons. The sample consisted of CD4+ T cells sorted from blood. Every receptor here comes from a human donor in good health.

This chain links TRBV29-1 with TRBJ2-1; D is ambiguous. V was shortened by 3 bases and J by 5 bases, with 2 bases between the two germline ends. CDR3 length: 10 residues. The V gene's germline CDR1 is SQVTM and CDR2 ANQGSEA. The CDR3: CSVDNNEQFF. In nucleotides, the CDR3 is TGCAGCGTTGACAACAATGAGCAGTTCTTC.

This clone was seen a few times. The rearrangement joins TRBV25-1 to TRBJ2-1; D remains ambiguous. The CDR3 spans 14 residues. Germline assignment: CDR1 MGHDK and CDR2 SYGVNS. Trimming removed 1 base at V and 8 bases at J, with 12 bases between. CDR3 DNA sequence: TGTGCCAGCAGTGAATTGGGTAGCAGGTATGAGCAGTTCTTC. Amino acid sequence: CASSELGSRYEQFF.

This clone was counted between two and nine times. J is TRBJ1-2 and V is TRBV25-1; the D is unclear. This CDR3 region has 13 residues. Germline V gene lookup returns CDR1 MGHDK and CDR2 SYGVNS. V was cut by 4 bases and J by 4 bases, with 10 bases left in between. This CDR3 reads CASSAAGAYGYTF. The CDR3 region has the DNA TGTGCCAGCAGTGCTGCGGGAGCCTATGGCTACACCTTC.

The chain employs TRBV5-1 and TRBJ2-1; 8 bases line up with TRBD2. The germline CDR1 and CDR2 sequences are SGHRS and YFSETQ. The CDR3 length is 15 residues. V was pared by 5 bases and J by 4 bases, with 8 bases of the junction left unmatched. DNA for the CDR3: TGCGCCAGCAGTTCCGGGAGGGCCGTTTACAATGAGCAGTTCTTC. Translating it yields CASSSGRAVYNEQFF.

The rearrangement links TRBV5-1 to TRBJ2-1, with TRBD2 identical over 7 bases. CDR1 is SGHRS and CDR2 is YFSETQ in the germline V gene. Germline trimming cut 4 bases from V and 6 bases from J; bases unmatched to any gene: 10. The length of the CDR3 is 15 residues. The CDR3 spells CASSPRLAVGNEQFF. CDR3 DNA sequence: TGCGCCAGCAGCCCCCGCCTAGCGGTTGGCAATGAGCAGTTCTTC.

The genes are TRBV30 and TRBJ2-7; no reliable D call. The CDR3 is made up of 12 amino acids. The germline V gene encodes CDR1 GTSNPN and CDR2 SVGIG (reference sequence). V was cut by 0 bases and J by 3 bases, with 6 bases left in between. CDR3 sequence: CAWSVQSYEQYF. The DNA for the CDR3 is TGTGCCTGGAGTGTACAGAGCTACGAGCAGTACTTC.

For this clone: Different DNA sequences within this sample yield the same CDR3. The V gene is TRBV6-5, the J gene TRBJ1-5; unclear D gene. Germline V CDR1 and CDR2: MNHEY, SVGAGI. The V end was cut by 5 bases, the J end by 7 bases, with 12 bases between. This CDR3 region has 13 residues. The CDR3 DNA reads TGTGCCAGCAGTCCCGACCGTTTACAGCCCCAGCATTTT. Residues: CASSPDRLQPQHF.

The gene calls are TRBV29-1 and TRBJ2-7; either TRBD1 or TRBD2 may fit D (5 bases each). V was trimmed by 6 bases and J by 2 bases, leaving 17 bases between them. The germline V gene encodes CDR1 SQVTM and CDR2 ANQGSEA. This CDR3 spans 14 amino acids. CDR3 nucleotide sequence: TGCAGCGTCCTCCGGGACGCAGTGACCTACGAGCAGTACTTC. Translated, it gives CSVLRDAVTYEQYF.

This clone was counted a few times. The junction differs from germline at one of its ends, possibly a read error. V gene TRBV7-7 combines with J gene TRBJ2-5, with a weak D call TRBD2 (5 bases). This CDR3 has 13 amino acids. Germline V gives CDR1 SSHAT, CDR2 FNYEAQ (reference sequence). CDR3 DNA: TGTGCTAGCAGCTTACGAAGAGGGGAGACCCAGTACTTC. It yields the protein CASSLRRGETQYF. Full variable domain (outside the CDR3, taken from reference TRBV7-7 and TRBJ2-5): GAGVSQSPRYKVTKRGQDVTLRCDPISSHATLYWYQQALGQGPEFLTYFNYEAQPDKSGLPSDRFSAERPEGSISTLTIQRTEQRDSAMYRCASSLRRGETQYFGPGTRLLVL.

This chain connects TRBV28 to TRBJ2-7, with unresolved D. The length of the CDR3 is 11 residues. V was pared by 6 bases and J by 4 bases, with 7 bases between. Per germline, CDR1 MDHEN and CDR2 SYDVKM. The chain's CDR3 is CASSLRYEQYF. As DNA, the CDR3 is TGTGCCAGCAGCCTCCGTTACGAGCAGTACTTC. Filled out from reference TRBV28 and TRBJ2-7, the complete variable domain reads DVKVTQSSRYLVKRTGEKVFLECVQDMDHENMFWYRQDPGLGLRLIYFSYDVKMKEKGDIPEGYSVSREKKERFSLILESASTNQTSMYLCASSLRYEQYFGPGTRLTVT.